These 9 T cell receptor beta chains share one sample of origin, sequenced in a study of sequential checkpoint blockade in melanoma. Using immunoSEQ multiplex PCR, the repertoire was profiled, and TCRdb retains in-frame clones only, with some absent. In the table there are fewer than 40,000 clones, 70% to 90% of which are singletons. Treatment given: randomized to nivolumab then ipilimumab (arm A) or the reverse (arm B). The source material was CD8+ T cells sorted from blood (inferred from file names), sampled from a patient given nivolumab and ipilimumab in sequence. The receptors here all came from a human donor with melanoma.

The count of this clone is one. J is TRBJ2-5 and V is TRBV4-3; D remains unclear. Germline CDR1 and CDR2: LGHNA and YSLEER. Trimming shortened V by 0 bases and J by 5 bases, and 7 bases separated the two germline ends. The CDR3 runs to 13 residues. CDR3 region: CASSQDVRETQYF. In nucleotides, the CDR3 is TGCGCCAGCAGCCAAGATGTCCGGGAGACCCAGTACTTC.

This chain links TRBV4-3 with TRBJ2-6; no firm D call. Per germline, CDR1 LGHNA and CDR2 YSLEER. There are 16 residues in the CDR3. Trimming stripped 0 bases from V and 0 bases from J, with 6 bases between. The DNA of the CDR3 is TGCGCCAGCAGCCAAGATCCAATCTCTGGGGCCAACGTCCTGACTTTC. Its translation: CASSQDPISGANVLTF.

As for this clone: Other nucleotide sequences from this sample produce the same CDR3. The chain carries TRBV19 and TRBJ2-7, with 8 bases matching TRBD1. This CDR3 has 13 amino acids. Per the germline V gene, CDR1 is LNHDA and CDR2 is SQIVND (reference sequence). With 5 bases clipped from V and 3 bases from J, the junction kept 3 bases outside the gene matches. In DNA form, the CDR3 reads TGTGCCAGTAGTTTTGGACAGGGCTACGAGCAGTACGTC. It codes for CASSFGQGYEQYV.

This chain links TRBV7-2 with TRBJ2-1, with 8 bases lining up with TRBD2. This CDR3 is 18 amino acids long. V shed 4 bases, J shed 7 bases, and the junction held 18 bases outside the gene matches. Germline assignment: CDR1 SGHTA and CDR2 FQGNSA. The DNA for the CDR3 is TGTGCCAGCAGCTCCCCCCTCAGATCGGGAGGGGCTTATAATGAGCAGTTCTTC. Protein product: CASSSPLRSGGAYNEQFF.

The gene calls are TRBV5-1 and TRBJ2-5, with 8 bases fitting TRBD1. The V gene end was trimmed by 4 bases and the J gene end by 3 bases; junction bases not matched to a gene: 2. Looked up from germline, CDR1 is SGHRS and CDR2 is YFSETQ. The CDR3 contains 13 residues. The CDR3 loop is CASSPDREETQYF. In DNA, the CDR3 is TGCGCCAGCAGCCCGGACAGGGAAGAGACCCAGTACTTC. The full variable domain, its missing parts supplied by reference TRBV5-1 and TRBJ2-5, is KAGVTQTPRYLIKTRGQQVTLSCSPISGHRSVSWYQQTPGQGLQFLFEYFSETQRNKGNFPGRFSGRQFSNSRSEMNVSTLELGDSALYLCASSPDREETQYFGPGTRLLVL.

The chain has TRBV7-3 and TRBJ2-3, with 8 bases identical to TRBD2. The CDR3 consists of 15 residues. Losses at the gene ends were 4 bases for V and 6 bases for J; bases not matched to a gene: 9. Germline V CDR1 and CDR2: SGHTA, FQGTGA. CDR3 coding DNA: TGTGCCAGCAGCTATTTAGCGGGAAGTCCTGATACGCAGTATTTT. Translated: CASSYLAGSPDTQYF. The full variable domain, rest sourced from reference TRBV7-3 and TRBJ2-3, is GAGVSQTPSNKVTEKGKYVELRCDPISGHTALYWYRQSLGQGPEFLIYFQGTGAADDSGLPNDRFFAVRPEGSVSTLKIQRTERGDSAVYLCASSYLAGSPDTQYFGPGTRLTVL.

In this sample, this clone turned up a few times. The rearrangement links TRBV7-6 to TRBJ2-3, with D possibly matching TRBD1 (5 bases). Between the trimmed V and J ends, which lost 1 base and 2 bases, there was a span of 10 bases. The length of the CDR3 is 15 residues. Germline lookup yields CDR1 SGHVS and CDR2 FNYEAQ. The CDR3 coding sequence is TGTGCCAGCAGCTTAGTCCAGGGTCTCACAGATACGCAGTATTTT. This encodes CASSLVQGLTDTQYF.

By its share, this clone is large (0.1 to 1%). This chain links TRBV6-5 with TRBJ1-2, with TRBD1 matching 8 bases. With V trimmed by 8 bases and J by 8 bases, 16 bases remained unmatched. The CDR3 runs 15 residues. Germline CDR1 MNHEY, CDR2 SVGAGI. CDR3 sequence (DNA): TGTGCCAGCTTCCCAAGACAGGGGCCATTGGAAGGCTACACCTTC. Its protein product is CASFPRQGPLEGYTF.

The rearrangement uses TRBV7-9 and TRBJ1-2; TRBD1 aligns across 9 bases. This CDR3 is built from 15 residues. Per the germline V gene, CDR1 is SEHNR and CDR2 is FQNEAQ (reference sequence). Trimming at V came to 3 bases and at J to 7 bases, leaving 9 bases not matched to a gene. For the CDR3, the DNA is TGTGCCAGCAGCTTTACCCAGACAGGGGGAGGTGGCTACACCTTC. Its translation: CASSFTQTGGGGYTF.